This TCR beta chain was recovered during a study of cytomegalovirus exposure and HLA in healthy donors. Study-wide results and caveats: A later analysis, which compared TCR beta chains of equal frequency, found the HLA-associated ones more clonally expanded.

CDR3 length equals 15 residues. Germline values: CDR1 SNHLY, CDR2 FYNNEI. The germline V and J ends were trimmed by 6 bases and 7 bases, with 16 bases remaining between them. With 60 Vbeta and 13 Jbeta primers, the PCR was carried out. Method: immunoSEQ multiplex PCR; TCRdb's copy keeps in-frame clones and lacks some. This table has around 55,000 clones, approximately 80% appearing once. Points on this clone: The antigen is undetermined.

This TCR was sampled from a female donor in good health and CMV-seronegative. Sequencing used PBMCs. The J gene is TRBJ1-6, the V gene TRBV2; tentative D call: TRBD1 (6 bases). The CDR3 is CASSITGIGNSPLHF. The CDR3 DNA sequence: TGTGCCAGCAGCATAACAGGGATCGGCAATTCACCCCTCCACTTT.